The clone carrying this T cell receptor beta chain has at least ten counts. Its cognate antigen is unknown. The data derive from a study of early T cells in non-severe SARS-CoV-2 infection. Overall study context: Bulk RNA from unsorted whole blood was sequenced; chains were unpaired. Study-wide results and limits: Reliance on VDJdb matching favored anti-spike CD8 responses; private and CD4 specificities were missed.

This CDR3 has 16 residues. After removal of 6 bases from V and 10 bases from J, the junction contained 20 bases not matched to a gene. CDR1 is SGHAT and CDR2 is FQNNGV in the germline V gene. As part of library construction, unique molecular identifiers were attached to individual cDNA molecules. TCRdb reprocessed the 5' RACE reads via MiXCR and lists one record per CDR3 protein. The repertoire holds about 48,000 distinct CDR3 sequences, around 6.4% seen once, with about 7% in the top ten. This clonotype originated in an adult who was a healthcare worker with PCR-confirmed SARS-CoV-2 infection or an uninfected control (not recorded which). This specimen consisted of whole blood, obtained at baseline. The chain links TRBV11-2 to TRBJ2-5, with 7 bases fitting TRBD1. The CDR3, as DNA: TGTGCCAGCAGTCAGGTTGGGGACAGCCCCTTTAGGTACCAGTACTTC. It translates to CASSQVGDSPFRYQYF.